The 32 T cell receptor beta chains below were found in one sample sequenced in a study of T cell responses to AZD1222 COVID-19 vaccine. The assay was immunoSEQ multiplex PCR, and TCRdb's table has in-frame clones only and misses some. The sample lists 120,000 to 150,000 clones, roughly 90% seen once, with 3% to 3.5% in the top ten. Source: peripheral blood, taken on day 0 of AZD1222 vaccination. The receptor source for this set is an adult in good health.

V and J are TRBV7-2 and TRBJ2-7; 10 bases map to TRBD1. Germline CDR1 reads SGHTA; CDR2 reads FQGNSA. With 4 bases clipped from V and 3 bases from J, the junction kept 6 bases outside the gene matches. The CDR3 sequence is 15 residues long. As DNA, the CDR3 is TGTGCCAGCAGCTCCACCGGGACAGGGGTCTACGAGCAGTACTTC. Its translation is CASSSTGTGVYEQYF.

The chain carries TRBV14 and TRBJ2-3, with 8 positions matching TRBD2. The J segment lost 1 base and the V segment lost 3 bases, leaving 3 bases of the junction unmatched. Germline-derived CDR1 and CDR2 are SGHDN and FVKESK. The length of the CDR3 is 15 residues. The CDR3 sequence: CASSHSGKGTDTQYF. The CDR3 DNA sequence: TGTGCCAGCAGCCATAGCGGGAAAGGCACAGATACGCAGTATTTT.

The chain links TRBV5-1 to TRBJ2-3; 7 positions match TRBD1. The CDR3 sequence is 17 residues long. Per the germline V gene, CDR1 is SGHRS and CDR2 is YFSETQ. V shed 7 bases, J shed 1 base, and the junction held 15 bases outside the gene matches. The CDR3 reads CASEDPGQRQGTDTQYF. The CDR3 nucleotides read TGCGCCAGCGAGGACCCGGGACAGCGGCAGGGCACAGATACGCAGTATTTT.

The chain carries TRBV7-9 and TRBJ1-1, with 7 bases that match TRBD1. This CDR3 region has 13 residues. The germline V gene encodes CDR1 SEHNR and CDR2 FQNEAQ (reference sequence). With 7 bases clipped from V and 6 bases from J, the junction kept 8 bases outside the gene matches. The CDR3 region has the DNA TGTGCCAGCACAGAGACAGGGTCGCCTGAAGCTTTCTTT. Amino acids: CASTETGSPEAFF.

This clone was seen only a few times. The chain couples TRBV19 to TRBJ2-5, with TRBD2 identical over 10 bases. Germline CDR1 is LNHDA and CDR2 is SQIVND (reference sequence). V dropped 2 bases and J dropped 5; count of bases not matched to a gene: 5. This CDR3 is 15 amino acids long. The CDR3 sequence: CASSISSGSMETQYF. In nucleotides, the CDR3 is TGTGCCAGTAGTATATCTAGCGGGAGTATGGAGACCCAGTACTTC.

Only one count was recorded for this clone. The chain uses TRBV9 and TRBJ2-1; D gene unclear. CDR1 SGDLS and CDR2 YYNGEE come from the germline V gene. The CDR3 contains 15 residues. Trimming removed 2 bases from V and 4 bases from J, with 13 bases in between. CDR3 protein: CASSVSISSYNEQFF. For the CDR3, the DNA is TGTGCCAGCAGCGTTAGTATATCGTCTTACAATGAGCAGTTCTTC.

The chain employs TRBV9 and TRBJ1-2; D is perhaps TRBD1 (5 bases). CDR3 size: 14 residues. V was clipped by 0 bases and J by 4 bases, with 10 bases between them. Germline CDR1 and CDR2: SGDLS and YYNGEE. The chain's CDR3 is CASSVVSGGYGYTF. Here the CDR3 DNA reads TGTGCCAGCAGCGTAGTATCGGGGGGCTATGGCTACACCTTC.

V gene TRBV30 combines with J gene TRBJ1-6; no firm D call. The germline V gene has CDR1 GTSNPN and CDR2 SVGIG (reference sequence). Deletions cut 1 base from V and 6 bases from J, with 10 bases between. The CDR3 runs 14 residues. CDR3 residues: CAWSEGNLNSPLHF. CDR3 DNA sequence: TGTGCCTGGAGTGAAGGGAACCTTAATTCACCCCTCCACTTT.

The V gene is TRBV5-1, the J gene TRBJ2-7; D unresolved. This CDR3 has 12 amino acids. The germline gives CDR1 SGHRS, CDR2 YFSETQ. The V end was cut by 8 bases, the J end by 5 bases, with 14 bases between. CDR3 DNA sequence: TGCGCCAGTAAGGCGAGCGTCCACGAGCAGTACTTC. Translated: CASKASVHEQYF.

The genes are TRBV5-1 and TRBJ2-1; the D gene is possibly TRBD2 (6 bases). The length of the CDR3 is 16 residues. The germline V and J ends were trimmed by 2 bases and 0 bases, with 12 bases remaining between them. From germline, CDR1 is SGHRS and CDR2 YFSETQ. CDR3 sequence reads: CASSLPTSSSYNEQFF. For the CDR3, the DNA is TGCGCCAGCAGCTTACCCACTAGCAGCTCCTACAATGAGCAGTTCTTC.

The CDR3 DNA is TGTGCCAGCAGTTTGCCCGGTAGGGATCCAGATACGCAGTATTTT. Its translation: CASSLPGRDPDTQYF. The J gene is TRBJ2-3, the V gene TRBV27; D unresolved. Germline assignment: CDR1 MNHEY and CDR2 SMNVEV (reference sequence). Trimming shortened V by 3 bases and J by 4 bases, and 14 bases separated the two germline ends. There are 15 residues in the CDR3.

This clone was counted once. The chain carries TRBV6-2 or TRBV6-3 and TRBJ1-1; 10 nucleotides agree with TRBD1. CDR3 length: 17 amino acids. Losses at the gene ends were 4 bases for V and 2 bases for J; bases not matched to a gene: 10. The V gene's germline CDR1 is MNHEY and CDR2 SVGEGT. CDR3 nucleotide sequence: TGTGCCAGCAGTTCGGAGAGGGACAGGGGAACCAACACTGAAGCTTTCTTT. Translated, it gives CASSSERDRGTNTEAFF.

V and J are TRBV28 and TRBJ1-1, with D possibly matching TRBD1 (6 bases). V was cut by 6 bases and J by 0 bases, with 11 bases left in between. Germline CDR1 is MDHEN and CDR2 is SYDVKM. The CDR3 is 14 amino acids. The CDR3 nucleotides are TGTGCCAGCAGGGCGACAGGTGTGAACACTGAAGCTTTCTTT. It yields the protein CASRATGVNTEAFF.

The V call is TRBV30, the J call TRBJ1-5; 12 nucleotides match TRBD1. There are 14 residues in the CDR3. Germline lookup yields CDR1 GTSNPN and CDR2 SVGIG (reference sequence). Unmatched junction bases numbered 4, after V lost 3 bases and J lost 7 bases. The CDR3 reads CAWSGTGGQQPQHF. DNA of the CDR3: TGTGCCTGGAGCGGGACAGGGGGCCAGCAGCCCCAGCATTTT.

V gene TRBV3-1 (or the pseudogene TRBV3-2) combines with J gene TRBJ1-1; D is perhaps TRBD1 (5 bases). Deletions cut 0 bases from V and 4 bases from J, with 9 bases between. This CDR3 spans 14 amino acids. Germline assignment: CDR1 LGHDT and CDR2 YNNKEL (reference sequence). CDR3 nucleotide sequence: TGTGCCAGCAGCCAAGACCGGGACGGCACTGAAGCTTTCTTT. It is translated as CASSQDRDGTEAFF.

The DNA of the CDR3 is TGTGCCAGCAGCCAAGGGCAGGGCGAGCAGTACTTC. It translates to CASSQGQGEQYF. V gene TRBV3-1 (or the pseudogene TRBV3-2) combines with J gene TRBJ2-7; D perhaps matches TRBD1 (5 bases). V was shortened by 1 base and J by 6 bases, with 7 bases between the two germline ends. This CDR3 has 12 amino acids. The germline gives CDR1 LGHDT, CDR2 YNNKEL (reference sequence).

This clone was seen a single time. The chain couples TRBV6-2 or TRBV6-3 to TRBJ2-7; TRBD1 agrees at 7 bases. CDR1 and CDR2 from the germline V gene are MNHEY and SVGEGT. J lost 4 bases, V lost 6 bases, and 12 bases had no gene match. The CDR3 contains 15 residues. CDR3 in amino acids: CASSRGQPPHYEQYF. The CDR3 DNA reads TGTGCCAGCAGCCGGGGACAGCCACCGCATTACGAGCAGTACTTC.

The chain has TRBV12-3 or TRBV12-4 and TRBJ1-2, with D possibly matching TRBD1 (5 bases). CDR3 length: 12 residues. Trimming left V 5 bases short and J 4 bases short, with 8 bases between. CDR3 coding DNA: TGTGCCAGCAGTGGCAGGGTCTATGGCTACACCTTC. Protein: CASSGRVYGYTF.

The chain links TRBV6-5 to TRBJ2-3; D is unresolved. The V end lost 2 bases, the J end lost 2 bases, and 2 bases lay between the germline ends. CDR3 length equals 12 residues. Per germline, CDR1 MNHEY and CDR2 SVGAGI. Written as DNA, the CDR3 is TGTGCCAGCAGTTACCCCACAGATACGCAGTATTTT. Translating it yields CASSYPTDTQYF.

This clone appeared once. The CDR3 spells CASNPHRSYNEQFF. As DNA, the CDR3 is TGTGCCAGCAACCCCCACCGCTCCTACAATGAGCAGTTCTTC. The chain uses TRBV6-5 and TRBJ2-1; D not certain. V was clipped by 7 bases and J by 0 bases, with 10 bases between them. Looked up from germline, CDR1 is MNHEY and CDR2 is SVGAGI. CDR3 length: 14 residues.

The chain carries TRBV5-4 and TRBJ2-3; 9 bases are shared with TRBD1. The CDR3 contains 15 residues. From germline, CDR1 is SGHNT and CDR2 YYREEE (reference sequence). V lost 7 bases and J lost 0; bases outside the gene matches: 6. CDR3 sequence: CASYTGGASTDTQYF. CDR3 coding DNA: TGTGCCAGCTATACAGGGGGCGCTAGCACAGATACGCAGTATTTT.

The chain recombines TRBV6-5 with TRBJ2-2; D unresolved. The V gene lost 2 bases and the J gene lost 2 bases, with 12 bases spanning the gap. From germline, CDR1 is MNHEY and CDR2 SVGAGI. The CDR3 consists of 16 residues. Written as DNA, the CDR3 is TGTGCCAGCAGTTACACGCTACCAGGCAACACCGGGGAGCTGTTTTTT. Its protein product is CASSYTLPGNTGELFF.

The chain couples TRBV5-1 to TRBJ2-1, with 9 bases fitting TRBD2. This CDR3 comprises 17 residues. V lost 4 bases and J lost 0; bases outside the gene matches: 8. Germline-derived CDR1 and CDR2 are SGHRS and YFSETQ. CDR3 DNA sequence: TGCGCCAGCAGCACTGTCGTAGCGGGAGTCTCCTACAATGAGCAGTTCTTC. Amino acid sequence: CASSTVVAGVSYNEQFF.

This sequence joins TRBV7-8 and TRBJ1-2; D remains unclear. The V end was cut by 0 bases, the J end by 0 bases, with 11 bases between. This CDR3 has 16 residues. Germline V gene data show CDR1 as SGHVS and CDR2 as FQNEAQ. Here the CDR3 reads CASSLAHGLTNYGYTF. The CDR3, as DNA: TGTGCCAGCAGCTTAGCCCATGGGCTTACTAACTATGGCTACACCTTC.

The gene calls are TRBV7-9 and TRBJ2-7, with 14 bases lining up with TRBD2. The germline gives CDR1 SEHNR, CDR2 FQNEAQ (reference sequence). J gave up 4 bases and V 5 bases, and 7 bases lay outside the gene matches. The CDR3 runs to 16 residues. CDR3 amino acids: CASSLGTSGSRYEQYF. The CDR3 DNA reads as TGTGCCAGCAGCCTGGGGACTAGCGGGAGTAGGTACGAGCAGTACTTC.

The chain is built from TRBV27 and TRBJ2-7, with D unclear. Trimming shortened V by 3 bases and J by 0 bases, and 9 bases separated the two germline ends. Germline V gene data show CDR1 as MNHEY and CDR2 as SMNVEV (reference sequence). The CDR3 runs 14 residues. Here the CDR3 reads CASSFLESSYEQYF. CDR3 nucleotides: TGTGCCAGCAGTTTCCTAGAATCCTCCTACGAGCAGTACTTC.

This clone is labeled medium-sized (0.01 to 0.1%). The rearrangement uses TRBV9 and TRBJ2-3, with D perhaps matching TRBD1 (6 bases). Trimming left V 4 bases short and J 1 base short, with 16 bases between. Germline-derived CDR1 and CDR2 are SGDLS and YYNGEE. CDR3 length equals 16 residues. This CDR3 is CASSPSVQGGTDTQYF. Here the CDR3 DNA reads TGTGCCAGCAGCCCCTCCGTACAGGGCGGCACAGATACGCAGTATTTT.

This chain connects TRBV5-1 to TRBJ2-7; D possibly uses TRBD1 or TRBD2 (5 bases each). The CDR3 runs to 14 residues. CDR1 is SGHRS, CDR2 YFSETQ, per germline. The V gene lost 4 bases and the J gene lost 2 bases, with 13 bases spanning the gap. The CDR3, as DNA: TGCGCCAGCAGCGACGGGACCGGAGCCTACGAGCAGTACTTC. This gives the protein CASSDGTGAYEQYF.

The chain uses TRBV12-3 or TRBV12-4 and TRBJ2-7, with D perhaps TRBD1 or TRBD2 (5 bases each). V gave up 1 base and J gave up 2 bases, with 6 bases separating them. This CDR3 region has 13 residues. Here the CDR3 reads CASSLGGTYEQYF. Here the CDR3 DNA reads TGTGCCAGCAGTTTAGGGGGGACCTACGAGCAGTACTTC.

The V and J genes are TRBV5-4 and TRBJ1-2; TRBD1 aligns across 9 bases. This CDR3 is built from 15 residues. J was trimmed by 6 bases and V by 3 bases; bases with no gene match: 9. Germline CDR1 is SGHNT and CDR2 is YYREEE (reference sequence). In nucleotides, the CDR3 is TGTGCCAGCAGCTCCCGGGACAGGGCTTGGCATGGCTACACCTTC. It encodes CASSSRDRAWHGYTF.

This chain joins TRBV9 and TRBJ2-1; 8 bases are a match to TRBD2. V was clipped by 2 bases and J by 4 bases; unmatched bases: 5. This CDR3 contains 15 residues. Germline V lookup: CDR1 SGDLS, CDR2 YYNGEE. The CDR3 nucleotides are TGTGCCAGCAGCGTCCGACTAGCGCCTTACAATGAGCAGTTCTTC. This codes for CASSVRLAPYNEQFF.

The chain joins TRBV6-6 to TRBJ1-5; D may be TRBD1 (5 bases). The CDR3 totals 14 residues. Germline-derived CDR1 and CDR2 are MNHNY and SVGAGI (reference sequence). V dropped 6 bases and J dropped 5 bases, with 14 bases sitting between them. The DNA of the CDR3 is TGTGCCAGCAGACGCCGGGACGGTGATCAGCCCCAGCATTTT. As protein: CASRRRDGDQPQHF.